These T cell receptor beta chains were read from a single sample in a study of PD-1 blockade in classical Hodgkin lymphoma. Some clones are missing from TCRdb's copy, which holds only in-frame ones; the method was immunoSEQ multiplex PCR. Among some 58,000 clones listed, 85% to 95% were seen once. Sample: peripheral blood mononuclear cells (PBMCs), taken before the fourth cycle of nivolumab. The receptors shown here come from a human donor with classical Hodgkin lymphoma. The CDR3 runs from the conserved cysteine through the conserved F or W. Fields, in order: clone size, V gene, D gene, J gene, CDR3 protein, CDR3 DNA. A D gene is named only where the DNA matches it firmly. Clone size is given for some rows only: seen once, a few or many times, or a class if the clone is expanded.

NA	TRBV10-3	TRBD1	TRBJ1-2	CAISYAGTGANYGYTF	TGTGCCATCAGTTACGCCGGGACAGGGGCTAACTATGGCTACACCTTC
NA	TRBV18	NA	TRBJ2-6	CASSPGSSGANVLTF	TGTGCCAGCTCACCAGGGAGTTCTGGGGCCAACGTCCTGACTTTC
NA	TRBV4-1	NA	TRBJ2-7	CASSQTLVWVGEQYF	TGCGCCAGCAGCCAGACACTAGTATGGGTGGGCGAGCAGTACTTC
NA	TRBV25-1	NA	TRBJ2-1	CASSDRGSYNEQFF	TGTGCCAGCAGTGACAGGGGTTCCTACAATGAGCAGTTCTTC
NA	TRBV2	NA	TRBJ2-5	CASSDRDTVWSQYF	TGTGCCAGCAGTGACCGGGACACGGTATGGTCCCAGTACTTC
NA	TRBV18	NA	TRBJ2-5	CASSPGGGRETQYF	TGTGCCAGCTCACCAGGGGGGGGCCGAGAGACCCAGTACTTC
NA	TRBV28	NA	TRBJ2-1	CASSSIVGPIRNEQFF	TGTGCCAGCAGTTCCATCGTCGGACCAATCCGGAATGAGCAGTTCTTC
NA	TRBV9	TRBD2	TRBJ2-1	CASTTGLAGYNEQFF	TGTGCCAGCACCACAGGGCTAGCGGGGTACAATGAGCAGTTCTTC
NA	TRBV27	NA	TRBJ2-1	CASSLSGYSYNEQFF	TGTGCCAGCAGTTTATCTGGGTATTCCTACAATGAGCAGTTCTTC
NA	TRBV7-6	TRBD1	TRBJ1-5	CASSPGQGGQPQHF	TGTGCCAGCAGCCCAGGACAGGGAGGACAGCCCCAGCATTTT
once	TRBV10-3	TRBD1	TRBJ1-1	CAISESRGRGTVNTEAFF	TGTGCCATCAGTGAGTCGAGAGGAAGGGGGACAGTGAACACTGAAGCTTTCTTT
NA	TRBV7-9	NA	TRBJ2-7	CASSSSVGASSYEQYF	TGTGCCAGCAGCTCTTCGGTGGGGGCCAGCTCCTACGAGCAGTACTTC
NA	TRBV25-1	NA	TRBJ1-2	CASSAWDGYTF	TGTGCCAGCAGTGCCTGGGACGGCTACACCTTC
NA	TRBV5-6	NA	TRBJ2-1	CASSLGAYNEQFF	TGTGCCAGCAGCTTGGGTGCGTACAATGAGCAGTTCTTC
NA	TRBV6-4	NA	TRBJ1-1	CASSDSSRNTEAFF	TGTGCCAGCAGTGACTCGAGCAGGAACACTGAAGCTTTCTTT
NA	TRBV19	NA	TRBJ2-7	CASSILGKREQYF	TGTGCCAGTAGTATTCTGGGAAAGCGCGAGCAGTACTTC
NA	TRBV6-6	TRBD1	TRBJ2-4	CASSIGQGVQYF	TGTGCCAGCAGTATCGGACAGGGTGTTCAGTACTTC
NA	TRBV9	TRBD2	TRBJ2-1	CASSWTSGEQFF	TGTGCCAGCAGCTGGACTAGCGGTGAGCAGTTCTTC
NA	TRBV29-1	NA	TRBJ2-7	CSVEAPSAGSRHEQYF	TGCAGCGTTGAAGCGCCTAGCGCTGGGAGTCGGCACGAGCAGTACTTC
NA	TRBV9	NA	TRBJ1-1	CASSVATGGEEAFF	TGTGCCAGCAGCGTAGCTACGGGGGGCGAAGAAGCTTTCTTT
NA	TRBV27	TRBD2	TRBJ2-1	CASSSGRAGYNEQFF	TGTGCCAGTAGTAGCGGGAGGGCCGGGTACAATGAGCAGTTCTTC
NA	TRBV30	NA	TRBJ1-5	CAWNPGYGNQPQHF	TGTGCCTGGAATCCAGGGTATGGCAATCAGCCCCAGCATTTT
NA	TRBV27	NA	TRBJ2-5	CASSLSLRAQYF	TGTGCCAGCAGTTTATCTCTGCGGGCCCAGTACTTC
NA	TRBV28	TRBD1	TRBJ1-2	CASSSHLGQGGLYYGYTF	TGTGCCAGCAGTTCCCACTTGGGACAGGGAGGCCTCTACTATGGCTACACCTTC
NA	TRBV7-9	NA	TRBJ1-5	CASGQGIQPQHF	TGTGCCAGCGGCCAGGGAATTCAGCCCCAGCATTTT
NA	TRBV28	TRBD1	TRBJ2-5	CASSMTGVGWETQYF	TGTGCCAGCAGCATGACAGGGGTTGGTTGGGAGACCCAGTACTTC
once	TRBV19	TRBD1	TRBJ2-7	CASSMDRGQDEQYF	TGTGCCAGTAGTATGGACAGGGGGCAAGACGAGCAGTACTTC
NA	TRBV4-1	TRBD1	TRBJ1-4	CASSQVPGQREKLFF	TGCGCCAGCAGCCAAGTCCCGGGACAGCGTGAAAAACTGTTTTTT
NA	TRBV10-2	NA	TRBJ2-7	CASSVGAYEQYF	TGCGCCAGCAGTGTTGGGGCCTACGAGCAGTACTTC
NA	TRBV27	NA	TRBJ1-6	CASGPLGGDSPLHF	TGTGCCAGCGGCCCTCTAGGTGGGGATTCGCCCCTCCACTTT
few	TRBV7-6	TRBD2	TRBJ2-7	CASWTSPYEQYF	TGTGCCAGCTGGACTAGCCCCTACGAGCAGTACTTC
NA	TRBV21-1	NA	TRBJ2-5	CASSTEPGETQYF	TGTGCCAGCAGCACCGAACCTGGAGAGACCCAGTACTTC
NA	TRBV25-1	NA	TRBJ2-7	CASSLGTATYEQYF	TGTGCCAGCAGCCTCGGGACGGCAACCTACGAGCAGTACTTC
NA	TRBV19	NA	TRBJ2-1	CASSIPGSSYNEQFF	TGTGCCAGTAGTATCCCCGGGAGCTCCTACAATGAGCAGTTCTTC
NA	TRBV9	NA	TRBJ1-2	CASRGDSYGYTF	TGTGCCAGCAGGGGTGACAGCTATGGCTACACCTTC
NA	TRBV6-8	NA	TRBJ1-2	CASSPRARQPRVCGYTF	TGTGCCAGCAGCCCCAGAGCCCGCCAGCCCAGGGTTTGTGGCTACACCTTC
NA	TRBV19	TRBD2	TRBJ2-7	CASRYRASGLWEQYF	TGTGCCAGTAGATATCGGGCTAGCGGGCTGTGGGAGCAGTACTTC
NA	TRBV6-1	TRBD1	TRBJ1-5	CASSNQQGNQPQHF	TGTGCCAGCAGCAACCAACAGGGGAATCAGCCCCAGCATTTT
NA	TRBV4-2	TRBD2	TRBJ2-2	CASNRDYPTGELFF	TGTGCCAGCAACCGGGACTATCCTACCGGGGAGCTGTTTTTT
NA	TRBV19	NA	TRBJ2-6	CASTVTRILSGANVLTF	TGTGCCAGTACCGTGACACGAATACTCTCTGGGGCCAACGTCCTGACTTTC